Listed below are T cell receptor beta chains from one sample, sequenced in a study of blood T cell repertoires in COVID-19. TCRdb's table, derived via immunoSEQ multiplex PCR, lists solely in-frame clones and lacks some. The sample has about 120,000 clones; around 87% are singletons. Sequencing was performed on peripheral blood. The receptor set was obtained from an older woman with COVID-19, enrolled during active disease. Both conserved end residues are part of each CDR3. A D gene is named only where the DNA matches it firmly. The size of a clone is reported for some rows only, either as once, few or many, or as a class for expanded clones.

j_call: TRBJ1-4; v_call: TRBV27; clone_size: -; d_call: -; cdr3_aa: CASSFGRGEEKLFF; cdr3_nt: TGTGCCAGCAGTTTTGGCAGGGGTGAGGAAAAACTGTTTTTT
j_call: TRBJ2-7; v_call: TRBV7-9; clone_size: -; d_call: -; cdr3_aa: CASSSSGHEQYF; cdr3_nt: TGTGCCAGCAGCTCCTCAGGGCACGAGCAGTACTTC
j_call: TRBJ2-1; v_call: TRBV19; clone_size: -; d_call: -; cdr3_aa: CASSIINPDRGNEQFF; cdr3_nt: TGTGCCAGTAGTATAATCAATCCGGATAGGGGGAATGAGCAGTTCTTC
j_call: TRBJ2-3; v_call: TRBV7-6; clone_size: -; d_call: -; cdr3_aa: CASSSNPRDTQYF; cdr3_nt: TGTGCCAGCAGCTCAAATCCACGGGATACGCAGTATTTT
j_call: TRBJ2-5; v_call: TRBV24-1; clone_size: once; d_call: TRBD2; cdr3_aa: CATSDLWLAGGFQETQYF; cdr3_nt: TGTGCCACCAGTGATTTGTGGCTAGCGGGGGGATTTCAAGAGACCCAGTACTTC
j_call: TRBJ1-2; v_call: TRBV5-6; clone_size: -; d_call: TRBD1; cdr3_aa: CASSLGTGGAPFYGYTF; cdr3_nt: TGTGCCAGCAGCTTGGGGACAGGGGGAGCCCCCTTCTATGGCTACACCTTC
j_call: TRBJ1-1; v_call: TRBV5-6; clone_size: -; d_call: -; cdr3_aa: CASSLAWDMNTEAFF; cdr3_nt: TGTGCCAGCAGCTTGGCCTGGGACATGAACACTGAAGCTTTCTTT
j_call: TRBJ2-3; v_call: TRBV3-1/TRBV3-2; clone_size: -; d_call: TRBD2; cdr3_aa: CASSQDGVLASDTQYF; cdr3_nt: TGTGCCAGCAGCCAAGATGGGGTACTAGCGTCAGATACGCAGTATTTT
j_call: TRBJ1-1; v_call: TRBV7-9; clone_size: -; d_call: -; cdr3_aa: CASRELQGNTEAFF; cdr3_nt: TGTGCCAGCAGGGAATTACAGGGGAACACTGAAGCTTTCTTT
j_call: TRBJ1-2; v_call: TRBV12-3/TRBV12-4; clone_size: -; d_call: -; cdr3_aa: CATTSGGEGGYTF; cdr3_nt: TGTGCCACCACATCGGGAGGGGAGGGCGGCTACACCTTC
j_call: TRBJ1-2; v_call: TRBV7-9; clone_size: -; d_call: -; cdr3_aa: CASSLSREGLYGYTF; cdr3_nt: TGTGCCAGCAGCTTAAGCAGGGAAGGGCTTTATGGCTACACCTTC
j_call: TRBJ2-7; v_call: TRBV5-1; clone_size: -; d_call: TRBD1; cdr3_aa: CASSQPTGVREQYF; cdr3_nt: TGCGCCAGCAGCCAGCCGACAGGGGTGAGGGAGCAGTACTTC
j_call: TRBJ2-5; v_call: TRBV7-6; clone_size: -; d_call: -; cdr3_aa: CASSLGQQETQYF; cdr3_nt: TGTGCCAGCAGCTTAGGGCAGCAAGAGACCCAGTACTTC
j_call: TRBJ1-2; v_call: TRBV6-5; clone_size: -; d_call: -; cdr3_aa: CASSSLGYGYTF; cdr3_nt: TGTGCCAGCAGTTCGCTAGGCTATGGCTACACCTTC
j_call: TRBJ1-1; v_call: TRBV30; clone_size: -; d_call: -; cdr3_aa: CAWSEQDGDTEAFF; cdr3_nt: TGTGCCTGGAGTGAACAGGATGGGGACACTGAAGCTTTCTTT
j_call: TRBJ1-3; v_call: TRBV9; clone_size: -; d_call: -; cdr3_aa: CASSVEAGGNTIYF; cdr3_nt: TGTGCCAGCAGCGTAGAGGCAGGGGGAAACACCATATATTTT
j_call: TRBJ2-7; v_call: TRBV14; clone_size: -; d_call: -; cdr3_aa: CASSQDIRYEQYF; cdr3_nt: TGTGCCAGCAGCCAGGACATCAGATACGAGCAGTACTTC
j_call: TRBJ1-4; v_call: TRBV19; clone_size: -; d_call: -; cdr3_aa: CASSIDPGVDEKLFF; cdr3_nt: TGTGCCAGTAGTATAGATCCAGGGGTGGATGAAAAACTGTTTTTT
j_call: TRBJ1-5; v_call: TRBV18; clone_size: once; d_call: -; cdr3_aa: CASSSVRGGNQPQHF; cdr3_nt: TGTGCCAGCTCCTCGGTCAGGGGAGGCAATCAGCCCCAGCATTTT
j_call: TRBJ2-1; v_call: TRBV6-4; clone_size: -; d_call: TRBD2; cdr3_aa: CASSTSGGLDEQFF; cdr3_nt: TGTGCCAGCAGTACTAGCGGGGGACTCGATGAGCAGTTCTTC
j_call: TRBJ2-3; v_call: TRBV7-2; clone_size: once; d_call: -; cdr3_aa: CASSLNWATGTDTQYF; cdr3_nt: TGTGCCAGCAGCTTAAACTGGGCTACGGGCACAGATACGCAGTATTTT
j_call: TRBJ2-1; v_call: TRBV7-9; clone_size: -; d_call: TRBD2; cdr3_aa: CASWGGDSNEQFF; cdr3_nt: TGTGCCAGCTGGGGGGGGGACTCCAATGAGCAGTTCTTC
j_call: TRBJ2-2; v_call: TRBV4-3; clone_size: -; d_call: TRBD2; cdr3_aa: CASSQDLGGGSGGYTGELFF; cdr3_nt: TGCGCCAGCAGCCAAGATCTGGGTGGAGGTAGCGGGGGGTACACCGGGGAGCTGTTTTTT
j_call: TRBJ1-1; v_call: TRBV6-5; clone_size: -; d_call: TRBD1; cdr3_aa: CASSRTGGNTEAFF; cdr3_nt: TGTGCCAGCAGCCGAACAGGGGGGAACACTGAAGCTTTCTTT
j_call: TRBJ2-2; v_call: TRBV18; clone_size: -; d_call: TRBD1; cdr3_aa: CASSPRPQTGVRVGTGELFF; cdr3_nt: TGTGCCAGCTCACCCAGACCCCAGACAGGGGTCCGAGTCGGCACCGGGGAGCTGTTTTTT
j_call: TRBJ1-1; v_call: TRBV5-8; clone_size: -; d_call: -; cdr3_aa: CASSGGSLNTEAFF; cdr3_nt: TGTGCCAGCAGCGGGGGCAGTTTGAACACTGAAGCTTTCTTT
j_call: TRBJ1-3; v_call: TRBV4-3; clone_size: -; d_call: TRBD1; cdr3_aa: CASSPDRGSGNTIYF; cdr3_nt: TGCGCCAGCAGCCCGGACAGGGGCTCTGGAAACACCATATATTTT
j_call: TRBJ1-5; v_call: TRBV5-8; clone_size: -; d_call: TRBD1; cdr3_aa: CASSGGQRHQPQHF; cdr3_nt: TGTGCCAGCAGCGGGGGACAGCGCCATCAGCCCCAGCATTTT
j_call: TRBJ1-4; v_call: TRBV29-1; clone_size: once; d_call: TRBD1; cdr3_aa: CSGGDRVEEKLFF; cdr3_nt: TGCAGCGGAGGGGACAGGGTCGAAGAAAAACTGTTTTTT
j_call: TRBJ2-5; v_call: TRBV7-7; clone_size: -; d_call: TRBD2; cdr3_aa: CASSLGGLAGAFQETQYF; cdr3_nt: TGTGCTAGCAGCTTAGGTGGACTAGCGGGGGCCTTTCAAGAGACCCAGTACTTC
j_call: TRBJ1-1; v_call: TRBV9; clone_size: -; d_call: TRBD1; cdr3_aa: CASNRQGLNTEAFF; cdr3_nt: TGTGCCAGCAACAGACAGGGCCTGAACACTGAAGCTTTCTTT
j_call: TRBJ1-1; v_call: TRBV14; clone_size: -; d_call: TRBD1; cdr3_aa: CASSHHRGVVDTEAFF; cdr3_nt: TGTGCCAGCAGCCACCACAGGGGGGTAGTGGACACTGAAGCTTTCTTT
j_call: TRBJ2-7; v_call: TRBV11-2; clone_size: -; d_call: TRBD1; cdr3_aa: CASSEQGAEGEQYF; cdr3_nt: TGTGCCAGCAGCGAACAGGGGGCAGAAGGGGAGCAGTACTTC
j_call: TRBJ2-2; v_call: TRBV13; clone_size: -; d_call: -; cdr3_aa: CASGLGGELFF; cdr3_nt: TGTGCCAGCGGGCTCGGCGGGGAGCTGTTTTTT
j_call: TRBJ2-3; v_call: TRBV9; clone_size: once; d_call: -; cdr3_aa: CASSVYSSTDTQYF; cdr3_nt: TGTGCCAGCAGCGTCTACTCTAGCACAGATACGCAGTATTTT
j_call: TRBJ1-5; v_call: TRBV4-2; clone_size: -; d_call: TRBD1; cdr3_aa: CASSRQGPGQPQHF; cdr3_nt: TGTGCCAGCAGCCGACAGGGTCCAGGGCAGCCCCAGCATTTT
j_call: TRBJ1-6; v_call: TRBV10-3; clone_size: -; d_call: TRBD1; cdr3_aa: CAISTQGGRDNSPLHF; cdr3_nt: TGTGCCATCAGCACGCAGGGGGGTAGAGATAATTCACCCCTCCACTTT
j_call: TRBJ2-7; v_call: TRBV7-9; clone_size: once; d_call: -; cdr3_aa: CASRRDMGYEQYF; cdr3_nt: TGTGCCAGCAGGAGGGACATGGGCTACGAGCAGTACTTC
j_call: TRBJ2-3; v_call: TRBV7-2; clone_size: few; d_call: -; cdr3_aa: CASSLTPDLNTQYF; cdr3_nt: TGTGCCAGCAGCCTCACGCCTGACTTGAATACGCAGTATTTT
j_call: TRBJ1-6; v_call: TRBV7-2; clone_size: -; d_call: TRBD1; cdr3_aa: CASGGQGDSPLHF; cdr3_nt: TGTGCCAGCGGGGGACAGGGGGACTCACCCCTCCACTTT
j_call: TRBJ2-7; v_call: TRBV10-2; clone_size: -; d_call: TRBD1; cdr3_aa: CASSDPGTGRAYEQYF; cdr3_nt: TGCGCCAGCAGTGACCCCGGGACAGGGCGAGCCTACGAGCAGTACTTC